This entry concerns a single TCR beta chain. Its recognized antigen is unknown. Base quality data are lacking; no much larger clone is found one base away. These data originate in a study of shared clonotypes between healthy human individuals (dated by TCRdb to the early 2020s). At the level of the whole study: Three men and a couple of women, aged 18 to 49 years, made up the cohort. For each donor, three plates each were used for CD4 naive and CD4 memory, two plates were used for CD8 naive, and one plate was used for CD8 memory. The study deeply sequenced blood TCR repertoires of about 5 healthy adults to estimate repertoire size and the extent of clonotype sharing between individuals. To increase sequencing depth and limit assay-specific biases, TCR repertoire library preparation and sequencing were carried out by different laboratories using diverse techniques. Between about 0.94 and 8.9 billion PBMCs per donor were obtained by leukapheresis. The paper's findings and limits, for the study overall: Clonotypes shared by all four sorted-subset donors showed higher generation probabilities than non-shared clonotypes. Sampling was limited to blood, and TCR repertoires in tissue likely differ from TCR repertoires in blood. When several donors were compared, the shared fraction of clonotypes was 5% to 6.5% for naive CD4, 3.5% to 4% for naive CD8, roughly 2.5% for memory CD4, and 0.35% to 0.5% for memory CD8. Because the study included a small number of donors, the genetic and exposure-history diversity represented was limited. Rarefaction of sorted-subset datasets indicated incomplete sequencing despite the large sequencing depth. Pairwise subsampling indicated that sequencing depth was expected to affect the degree of clonotype sharing among donors. Estimated clonotype richness was generally larger for naive than for memory subsets.

The donors were healthy, HIV-negative adults with no recently reported acute infections or vaccinations. All donors were Caucasian adults living in Nashville, Tennessee, USA. CD4+ T cells were enriched through magnetic negative selection, after which naive cells were positively selected on CD45RA and the remaining negative fraction served as the memory subset. Blood was obtained by leukapheresis, after which PBMCs were separated by Ficoll-Histopaque density gradient centrifugation and cryopreserved in liquid nitrogen vapor phase. Analytical flow cytometry was used to check the purity and quantity of every magnetically sorted T cell population. Each sorted fraction had its genomic DNA isolated and then quantified by UV absorbance on a Nanodrop 2000c. Using the deep immunoSEQ assay, multiplex PCR amplified TCR CDR3 regions from genomic DNA. For each cell subset, the extracted genomic DNA was distributed evenly across all wells of several immunoSEQ 96-well plates, and each plate served as one replicate. For sorted subsets, approximately 210 ng genomic DNA, equal to tens of thousands of T cell genomes, was loaded into each replicate PCR. Purified libraries were quantified with a Qubit 3.0 fluorometer, sized on a Bioanalyzer 2100, and re-quantified with the KAPA Library Quantification kit. A separate single-read 150-cycle Illumina NextSeq 550 flow cell was used to sequence each immunoSEQ 96-well plate. The original pipeline was this. Because the immunoSEQ output included only junctional sequences and no quality scores, the filtering could not be the same as the filtering used for full-length reads. To assign V/J genes and CDR3, sequences were annotated against IMGT germline references using PyIR, a Python wrapper for IgBLAST v1.9. Reads were filtered out if the reads had weak V/J assignments (E-value above 1e-6), no CDR3, stop codons, out-of-frame junctions, or ambiguous translated residues. V3J clonotypes were defined by identical inferred V gene, J gene, and CDR3 amino acid sequence. To compute the percentage overlap between repertoires, the number of shared unique clonotypes was divided by the size of the smaller repertoire. Three approaches were used to assess repertoire richness: RTK rarefaction, the Chao1 estimator, and Recon v2.1 estimates of unobserved clonotypes. For all TCRbeta clonotypes obtained by the gDNA method from a handful of donors, generation probabilities were computed with OLGA. TCRdb mirrors the immuneACCESS table, restricted to in-frame sequences. Some clones are absent from its copies; in checked studies, under half trace to an unresolved V gene, and the reason for the others is unknown. V and J calls and clone size come straight from that table; D and trimming were deduced from the DNA. The sample includes fewer than 1.6 million clones, with 97% to 99% observed a single time. The ten biggest clones cover around 0.33% of the sample.

What was sequenced was naive CD4+ T cells sorted from blood. The sample's cell subset or site, from its label and the paper: CD45RA+ positively selected. The sequence was collected from a man between 25 and 39 years old in good health.

The DNA is TGTGCCAGCAGCTTAAGTAGCAGGGGGAGGTCCGGGGAGCTGTTTTTT. Translated, it reads CASSLSSRGRSGELFF. Rearrangement joined TRBV7-6 to TRBJ2-2; D gene: possibly TRBD1, on 7 matching bases. Its CDR3 holds 16 amino acids, cysteine through phenylalanine. Of all the DNA, just the CDR3 is kept, 48 bases in frame from base 1. Based on the germline V gene, the CDR1 and CDR2 sequences are SGHVS and FNYEAQ. V sheds 2 bases and J sheds 6 bases, leaving 16 bases between their ends.